This is a list of T cell receptor beta chains from one sample in a study of T-cell reconstitution after alpha-beta-depleted transplantation in children. MiXCR, applied by TCRdb to the PCR reads, yields one record per CDR3 protein. The table includes some 520,000 distinct CDR3 sequences, 30% to 35% detected once. The sample in question was PBMCs from the stem cell graft donor, obtained from the stem cell graft. Every receptor here comes from a human donor who donated a stem cell graft to a child with aplastic anemia. The CDR3 runs from the conserved cysteine through the conserved F or W. A D gene is named only where the DNA matches it firmly. Size is omitted from some rows. Given values are once, few, many or a class for expanded clones.

abundance,j_gene,len,d_gene,v_gene,CDR3nt,CDR3aa
-,TRBJ1-5,20,TRBD1,TRBV20-1,TGCAGTGCTCCGAAGAACCGGTGGACCGGGACAGGGGGGAACAATCAGCCCCAGCATTTT,CSAPKNRWTGTGGNNQPQHF
-,TRBJ1-1,12,-,TRBV18,TGTGCCAGCTCACCACGTTCGGGTAAAGCTTTCTTT,CASSPRSGKAFF
few,TRBJ2-2,13,-,TRBV3-1,TGTGCCAGCAGCCAAGGAGGGCTCGGGGAGCTGTTTTTT,CASSQGGLGELFF
few,TRBJ1-1,10,-,TRBV20-1,TGTACTGACGGGAACACTGAAGCTTTCTTT,CTDGNTEAFF
-,TRBJ1-4,16,-,TRBV6-2/TRBV6-3,TGTGCCAGCAGTAGCTACTCAGCGGCGCGCGGTGAAAAACTGTTTTTT,CASSSYSAARGEKLFF
-,TRBJ2-5,12,-,TRBV18,TGTGCCAGCTCACCACCGGAGCAGGCCCAGTACTTC,CASSPPEQAQYF
-,TRBJ2-2,12,-,TRBV29-1,TGCAGCGTTCTCGGACGGTCCGGGGAGCTGTTTTTT,CSVLGRSGELFF
-,TRBJ1-3,15,-,TRBV19,TGTGCCAGTAGTCCCGGGGTCGCCTCTGGAAACACCATATATTTT,CASSPGVASGNTIYF
-,TRBJ2-7,14,-,TRBV6-1,TGTGCCAGCAGGGACAGTTTTTTAGCCTACGAGCAGTACTTC,CASRDSFLAYEQYF
few,TRBJ2-1,15,TRBD2,TRBV9,TGTGCCAGCAGCGTAGGGGAGCGGGAGGGCGGTGAGCAGTTCTTC,CASSVGEREGGEQFF
few,TRBJ2-3,14,-,TRBV5-1,TGCGCCAGCAGTGAGAGTGTCGGCACAGATACGCAGTATTTT,CASSESVGTDTQYF
-,TRBJ1-1,14,TRBD1,TRBV6-2/TRBV6-3,TGTGCCAGCACCCTCGGACAGGGCGGCACTGAAGCTTTCTTT,CASTLGQGGTEAFF